A single sample gave rise to the 15 T cell receptor beta chains below, sequenced in a study of CD8 T cells in ankylosing spondylitis. Each CDR3 protein is one row after TCRdb ran MiXCR on the 5' RACE reads. The profile shows about 130,000 distinct CDR3 sequences, 7% of them singletons. Sequencing was performed on blood, either unsorted or a sorted T cell fraction (not recorded which). Every receptor here comes from a male donor with ankylosing spondylitis or in good health (not recorded which).

This clonotype has ten or more counts. J is TRBJ2-3 and V is TRBV20-1; the match to TRBD2 covers 10 bases. The CDR3 contains 15 residues. Germline-derived CDR1 and CDR2 are DFQATT and SNEGSKA (reference sequence). V dropped 6 bases and J dropped 2; count of bases not matched to a gene: 8. CDR3 bases: TGCAGTGCGCAGCTAGCGGGGGACCTCACAGATACGCAGTATTTT. As protein: CSAQLAGDLTDTQYF.

This clonotype was seen ten or more times. This rearrangement joins TRBV20-1 to TRBJ2-2, with D possibly TRBD2 on 6 matching bases. Trimming removed 4 bases from V and 0 bases from J, with 9 bases in between. This CDR3 comprises 14 residues. CDR1 is DFQATT and CDR2 is SNEGSKA in the germline V gene (reference sequence). CDR3 loop: CSAIGGANTGELFF. DNA for the CDR3: TGCAGTGCTATCGGCGGGGCGAACACCGGGGAGCTGTTTTTT.

At least ten counts were recorded for this clonotype. V is TRBV12-3 or TRBV12-4 and J is TRBJ2-7, with 10 bases matching TRBD1. The ends lost 8 bases at V and 7 bases at J; junction bases unmatched: 11. This CDR3 spans 14 amino acids. The CDR3 coding sequence is TGTGCCAGCCGTCCTGGGACAGGGGTGTATGAGCAGTACTTC. Translating gives CASRPGTGVYEQYF.

V is TRBV11-2 and J is TRBJ2-7, with a tentative D call TRBD2 (6 bases). The germline V gene has CDR1 SGHAT and CDR2 FQNNGV. Deletions cut 0 bases from V and 2 bases from J, with 20 bases between. The length of the CDR3 is 18 residues. CDR3 DNA sequence: TGTGCCAGCAGCTTAGAAGAGGGGAGTGGTAGCGGAGCCTACGAGCAGTACTTC. The encoded protein is CASSLEEGSGSGAYEQYF.

V and J are TRBV20-1 and TRBJ2-1; D gene unclear. V was pared by 1 base and J by 4 bases, with 17 bases between. The CDR3 covers 16 residues. CDR1 is DFQATT and CDR2 is SNEGSKA in the germline V gene (reference sequence). This CDR3 reads CSARANGWPQYNEQFF. The CDR3 coding sequence is TGCAGTGCTAGAGCTAACGGTTGGCCCCAATACAATGAGCAGTTCTTC.

This clonotype occurred many times. J is TRBJ2-1 and V is TRBV7-9; tentatively, D is TRBD1 (6 bases). The CDR3 extends over 16 amino acids. Germline V gene sequence: CDR1 SEHNR, CDR2 FQNEAQ (reference sequence). The V end lost 5 bases, the J end lost 6 bases, and 20 bases lay between the germline ends. The CDR3 loop reads CASSPLGQFLGNEQFF. The CDR3 DNA reads TGTGCCAGCAGCCCCCTCGGACAGTTTTTAGGCAATGAGCAGTTCTTC.

This clonotype appeared many times. This chain uses TRBV29-1 with TRBJ2-3; D gene unclear. The CDR3 loop spans 11 amino acids. Between the trimmed V and J ends, which lost 6 bases and 2 bases, there was a span of 6 bases. Germline V lookup: CDR1 SQVTM, CDR2 ANQGSEA. The CDR3 DNA reads TGCAGCGTGGCCGACACAGATACGCAGTATTTT. Its protein product is CSVADTDTQYF.

This clonotype was observed many times. The chain recombines TRBV20-1 with TRBJ2-5; 9 nucleotides line up with TRBD1. Germline trimming cut 5 bases from V and 4 bases from J; bases unmatched to any gene: 5. Per the germline V gene, CDR1 is DFQATT and CDR2 is SNEGSKA (reference sequence). There are 13 residues in the CDR3. CDR3 DNA sequence: TGCAGTGCTCCAACAGGGGGCGGAGAGACCCAGTACTTC. It is translated as CSAPTGGGETQYF.

V usage is TRBV4-3 and J usage is TRBJ2-3; TRBD2 matches at 9 bases. CDR3 length equals 15 residues. CDR1 is LGHNA, CDR2 YSLEER, per germline. V dropped 2 bases and J dropped 7; count of bases not matched to a gene: 7. The CDR3 DNA reads TGCGCCAGCAGCCAAATTCTAGCGGGATCGCATACGCAGTATTTT. This codes for CASSQILAGSHTQYF.

At least ten counts were recorded for this clonotype. The J gene is TRBJ2-3, the V gene TRBV10-3; 7 nucleotides agree with TRBD1. After removal of 4 bases from V and 2 bases from J, the junction contained 3 bases not matched to a gene. The CDR3 consists of 14 residues. CDR1 ENHRY and CDR2 SYGVKD come from the germline V gene. As DNA, the CDR3 is TGTGCCATCAGTGTAGACAGGGCCACAGATACGCAGTATTTT. This encodes CAISVDRATDTQYF.

At least ten counts were recorded for this clonotype. The CDR3 region has the DNA TGCAGTGCTCAAACTTCAGGGGCAGATACGCAGTATTTT. This encodes CSAQTSGADTQYF. This chain joins TRBV20-1 and TRBJ2-3; the D gene is possibly TRBD1 (6 bases). This CDR3 is built from 13 residues. V was pared by 5 bases and J by 4 bases, with 13 bases between. The germline V gene has CDR1 DFQATT and CDR2 SNEGSKA (reference sequence).

This clonotype was seen ten or more times. The rearrangement links TRBV6-5 to TRBJ2-5; weak D call: TRBD2 (6 bases). V was shortened by 4 bases and J by 5 bases, with 11 bases between the two germline ends. CDR1 MNHEY and CDR2 SVGAGI come from the germline V gene. The CDR3 contains 13 residues. This chain's CDR3 is CASSWAGKETQYF. The CDR3 nucleotides read TGTGCCAGCAGTTGGGCGGGGAAGGAGACCCAGTACTTC.

The J gene is TRBJ1-5, the V gene TRBV19; D gene unclear. V lost 1 base and J 2 bases, leaving 9 bases between the germline ends. The CDR3 consists of 15 residues. The germline V gene encodes CDR1 LNHDA and CDR2 SQIVND (reference sequence). In nucleotides, the CDR3 is TGTGCCAGTAGTATAGGAAATTTGGGCAATCAGCCCCAGCATTTT. Translated: CASSIGNLGNQPQHF.

This clonotype was seen at least ten times. The rearrangement uses TRBV5-1 and TRBJ2-7, with 9 bases matching TRBD1. J was trimmed by 3 bases and V by 4 bases; bases with no gene match: 11. There are 16 residues in the CDR3. In germline, CDR1 is SGHRS, CDR2 YFSETQ. CDR3 bases: TGCGCCAGCAGCCTATCCCTGGGACAGGGAGGCTACGAGCAGTACTTC. Translation gives CASSLSLGQGGYEQYF.

This clonotype was observed at least ten times. CDR3 in amino acids: CASSPGLASYNEQFF. The CDR3 DNA reads TGCGCCAGCAGCCCAGGACTAGCGTCATACAATGAGCAGTTCTTC. The chain recombines TRBV5-1 with TRBJ2-1, with 9 bases fitting TRBD2. In germline, CDR1 is SGHRS, CDR2 YFSETQ. J lost 4 bases, V lost 4 bases, and 6 bases had no gene match. This CDR3 is 15 amino acids long.